This T cell receptor beta chain was profiled in a study of cytomegalovirus exposure and HLA in healthy donors. Sequenced by immunoSEQ multiplex PCR; TCRdb stores in-frame clones only, minus some. The sample gives 200,000 or so clones, 75% to 85% of which show up once; 13% is in the top ten. Trimming shortened V by 4 bases and J by 4 bases, and 17 bases separated the two germline ends. Germline V gene sequence: CDR1 LNHDA, CDR2 SQIVND (reference sequence). This CDR3 has 16 amino acids. This chain uses TRBV19 with TRBJ1-5; tentatively, D is TRBD1 (5 bases). Specimen: PBMCs. The TCR was taken from a woman in her twenties or thirties in good health and CMV-seropositive. Written as DNA, the CDR3 is TGTGCCAGTAGTACCTACCGGGGGGGGAAGAATCAGCCCCAGCATTTT. Translated: CASSTYRGGKNQPQHF.